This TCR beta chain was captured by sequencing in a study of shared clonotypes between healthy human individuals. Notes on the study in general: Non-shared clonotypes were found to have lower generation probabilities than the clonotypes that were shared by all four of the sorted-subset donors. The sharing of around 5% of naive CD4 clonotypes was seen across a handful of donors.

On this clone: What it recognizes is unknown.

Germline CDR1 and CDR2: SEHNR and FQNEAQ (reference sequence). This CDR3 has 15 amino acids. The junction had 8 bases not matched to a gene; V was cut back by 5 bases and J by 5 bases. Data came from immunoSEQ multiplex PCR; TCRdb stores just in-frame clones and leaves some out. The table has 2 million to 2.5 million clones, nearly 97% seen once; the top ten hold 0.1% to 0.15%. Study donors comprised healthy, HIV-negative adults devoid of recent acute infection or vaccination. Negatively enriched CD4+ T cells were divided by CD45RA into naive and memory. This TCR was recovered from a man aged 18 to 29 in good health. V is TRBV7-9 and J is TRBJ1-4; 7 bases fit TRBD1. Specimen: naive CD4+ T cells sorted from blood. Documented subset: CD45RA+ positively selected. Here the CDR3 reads CASSPEGRGNEKLFF. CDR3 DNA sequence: TGTGCCAGCAGCCCAGAGGGCAGGGGGAATGAAAAACTGTTTTTT.